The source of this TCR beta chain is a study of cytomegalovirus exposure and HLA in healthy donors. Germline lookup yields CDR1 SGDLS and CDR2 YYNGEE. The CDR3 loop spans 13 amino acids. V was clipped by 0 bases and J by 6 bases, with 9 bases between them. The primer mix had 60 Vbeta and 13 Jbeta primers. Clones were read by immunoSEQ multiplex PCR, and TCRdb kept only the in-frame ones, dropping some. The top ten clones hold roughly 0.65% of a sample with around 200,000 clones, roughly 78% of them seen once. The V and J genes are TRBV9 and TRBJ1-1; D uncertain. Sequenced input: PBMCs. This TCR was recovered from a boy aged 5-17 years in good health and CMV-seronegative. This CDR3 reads CASSVGSQAEAFF. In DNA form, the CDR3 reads TGTGCCAGCAGCGTAGGTAGTCAGGCTGAAGCTTTCTTT.